The entry below describes one T cell receptor beta chain. Its specificity is not known. This sample is part of a study of T cells in Graves' hyperthyroidism and ophthalmopathy. Study findings and constraints: The blood repertoire included most of the expanded thyroid clonotypes above 0.001. Through a model of 13 V-J features, ophthalmopathy was separated from stable hyperthyroidism.

Diagnosis of hyperthyroidism was new in patients aged 18 to 65, and its duration was under 2 months. Patients were excluded because of uncontrolled infection, other autoimmune disease, pregnancy or lactation. The CDR3 regions of TCR beta were amplified from RNA transcripts. The HTBI primer set served for first-round RT-PCR of the TCR CDR3. One entry per CDR3 protein, called by TCRdb with MiXCR from the multiplex PCR reads. The sample contains some 620,000 distinct CDR3 sequences, about a sixth of which appear only once. The receptor was isolated from a woman under 40 with Graves' hyperthyroidism. The sequencing input was blood.

CDR3 sequence: CASSVYPSTDTQYF. DNA of the CDR3: TGTGCCAGCAGCGTATACCCTAGCACAGATACGCAGTATTTT. The V and J genes are TRBV9 and TRBJ2-3; D uncertain. Trimming cost V 1 base and J 0 bases, with 6 bases left between them. Germline-derived CDR1 and CDR2 are SGDLS and YYNGEE. The CDR3 length is 14 residues.